This passage covers 6 T cell receptor beta chains from one sample sequenced in a study of identical twins. Each CDR3 protein gets one entry after TCRdb re-called the 5' RACE reads with MiXCR. The sample consists of under 300,000 distinct CDR3 sequences, more than 9.5% of them appearing once. This sample also appeared in a second study, on yellow fever vaccine responses in identical twins.

The sequenced sample was memory (CD45RO+) T cells sorted from blood. Source of these receptors: a woman aged 18 to 35 in good health.

This clonotype was picked up a small number of times. V usage is TRBV7-2 and J usage is TRBJ1-2; D may be TRBD1 (5 bases). The V end was cut by 4 bases, the J end by 2 bases, with 17 bases between. The CDR3 spans 16 residues. Germline CDR1 SGHTA, CDR2 FQGNSA. This CDR3 is CASSSSRTGGNYGYTF. CDR3 DNA: TGTGCCAGCAGCTCATCAAGAACAGGAGGAAACTATGGCTACACCTTC.

The chain links TRBV10-3 to TRBJ2-4; D may be TRBD1 (6 bases). CDR3 length: 16 amino acids. Trimming took 8 bases from V and 1 from J, leaving 18 bases between them. Germline V CDR1 and CDR2: ENHRY, SYGVKD. As DNA, the CDR3 is TGTGCCATCCGAACCCTTTTCGACAGGGCCAAAAACATTCAGTACTTC. Its protein product is CAIRTLFDRAKNIQYF.

This clonotype appeared a few times. This chain joins TRBV20-1 and TRBJ2-3; D not certain. Germline V gene lookup returns CDR1 DFQATT and CDR2 SNEGSKA (reference sequence). The CDR3 length is 12 residues. Trimming took off 5 bases at V and 2 bases at J, with 8 bases between the two ends. The CDR3 loop reads CSAPRATDTQYF. The CDR3, as DNA: TGCAGTGCTCCACGGGCCACAGATACGCAGTATTTT.

This clonotype was detected ten times or more. The chain couples TRBV11-2 to TRBJ1-6; tentative D call: TRBD1 (5 bases). The CDR3 is made up of 16 amino acids. CDR1 and CDR2 (germline): SGHAT, FQNNGV. V was pared by 5 bases and J by 0 bases, with 11 bases between. The CDR3 nucleotides read TGTGCCAGCAGCAGGGACCAGGGCTCCTATAATTCACCCCTCCACTTT. It is translated as CASSRDQGSYNSPLHF.

The chain joins TRBV6-4 to TRBJ2-1; D possibly corresponds to TRBD2 (6 bases). V dropped 4 bases and J dropped 0 bases, with 10 bases sitting between them. The CDR3 length is 15 residues. Germline values: CDR1 MRHNA, CDR2 SNTAGT. The DNA for the CDR3 is TGTGCCAGCAGTGGGATCGGGAGCTCCTACAATGAGCAGTTCTTC. Protein: CASSGIGSSYNEQFF.

This clonotype was observed many times. The chain links TRBV12-3 or TRBV12-4 to TRBJ1-6; no clear D. This CDR3 is built from 12 residues. V was cut by 8 bases and J by 7 bases, with 9 bases left in between. CDR3 nucleotides: TGTGCCAGCTGCAGAGCCAATTCACCCCTCCACTTT. Translation: CASCRANSPLHF.